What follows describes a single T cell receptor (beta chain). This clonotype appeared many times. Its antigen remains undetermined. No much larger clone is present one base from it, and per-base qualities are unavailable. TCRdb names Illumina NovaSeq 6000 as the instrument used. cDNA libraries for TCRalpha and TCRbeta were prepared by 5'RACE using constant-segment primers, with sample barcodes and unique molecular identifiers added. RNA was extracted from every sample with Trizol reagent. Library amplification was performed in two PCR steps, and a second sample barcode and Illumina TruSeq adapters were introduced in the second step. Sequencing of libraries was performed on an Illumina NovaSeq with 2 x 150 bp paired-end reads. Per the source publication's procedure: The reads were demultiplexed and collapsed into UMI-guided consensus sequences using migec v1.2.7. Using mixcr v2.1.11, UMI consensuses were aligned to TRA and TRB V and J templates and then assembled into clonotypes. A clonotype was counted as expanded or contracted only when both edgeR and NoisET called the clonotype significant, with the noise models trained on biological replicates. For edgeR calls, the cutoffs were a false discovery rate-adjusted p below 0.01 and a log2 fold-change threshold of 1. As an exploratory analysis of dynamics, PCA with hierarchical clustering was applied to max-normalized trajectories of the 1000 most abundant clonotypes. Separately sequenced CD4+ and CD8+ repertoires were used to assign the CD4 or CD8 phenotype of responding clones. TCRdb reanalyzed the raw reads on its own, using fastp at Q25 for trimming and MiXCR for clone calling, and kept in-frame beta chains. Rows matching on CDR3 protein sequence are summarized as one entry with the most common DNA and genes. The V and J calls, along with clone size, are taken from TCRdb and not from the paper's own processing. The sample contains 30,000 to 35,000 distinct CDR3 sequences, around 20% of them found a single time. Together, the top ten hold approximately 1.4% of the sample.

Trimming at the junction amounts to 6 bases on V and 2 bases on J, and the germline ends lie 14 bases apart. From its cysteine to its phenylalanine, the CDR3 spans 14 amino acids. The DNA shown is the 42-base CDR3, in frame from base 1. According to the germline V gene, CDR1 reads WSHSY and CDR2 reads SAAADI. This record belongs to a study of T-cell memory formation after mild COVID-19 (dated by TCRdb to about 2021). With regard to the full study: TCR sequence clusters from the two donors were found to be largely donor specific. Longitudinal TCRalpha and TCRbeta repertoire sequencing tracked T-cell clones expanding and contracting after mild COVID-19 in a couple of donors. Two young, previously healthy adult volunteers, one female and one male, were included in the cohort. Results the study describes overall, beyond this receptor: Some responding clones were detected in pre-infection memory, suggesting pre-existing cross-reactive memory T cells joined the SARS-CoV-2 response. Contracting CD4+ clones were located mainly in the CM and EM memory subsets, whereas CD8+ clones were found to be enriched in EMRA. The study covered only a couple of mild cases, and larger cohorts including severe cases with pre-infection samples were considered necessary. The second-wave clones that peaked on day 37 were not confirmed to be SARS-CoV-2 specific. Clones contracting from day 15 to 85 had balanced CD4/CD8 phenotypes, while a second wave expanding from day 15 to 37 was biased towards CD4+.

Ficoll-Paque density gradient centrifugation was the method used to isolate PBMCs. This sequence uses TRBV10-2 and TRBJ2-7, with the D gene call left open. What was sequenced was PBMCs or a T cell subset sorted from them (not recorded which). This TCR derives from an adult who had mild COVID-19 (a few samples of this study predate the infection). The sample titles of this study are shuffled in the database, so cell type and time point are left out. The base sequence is TGCGCCAGCAGAGGCAGGACCTCCACCTACGAGCAGTACTTC. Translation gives CASRGRTSTYEQYF.